Listed here are 3 T cell receptor beta chains from one sample, sequenced in a study of T cell responses to AZD1222 COVID-19 vaccine. Measured with immunoSEQ multiplex PCR; TCRdb has only the in-frame clones, and not every one. Here the sample spans 75,000 to 90,000 clones, roughly 82% being singletons. The sequences come from peripheral blood, collected on day 0 of AZD1222 vaccination. The source of these receptors is an adult in good health.

The V and J genes are TRBV10-3 and TRBJ2-7; weak D call: TRBD1 (6 bases). Looked up from germline, CDR1 is ENHRY and CDR2 is SYGVKD. The length of the CDR3 is 15 residues. V was clipped by 5 bases and J by 5 bases, with 19 bases between them. The chain's CDR3 is CAISSPGTSSHEQYF. The CDR3 DNA sequence: TGTGCCATCAGTAGCCCCGGGACATCATCCCACGAGCAGTACTTC.

CDR3 loop: CASNTGGFGNTIYF. The CDR3, as DNA: TGTGCCAGTAACACAGGGGGCTTTGGAAACACCATATATTTT. The J gene is TRBJ1-3, the V gene TRBV19; 9 bases are shared with TRBD1. From germline, CDR1 is LNHDA and CDR2 SQIVND (reference sequence). CDR3 size: 14 residues. V lost 7 bases, J lost 3 bases, and 4 bases stayed unmatched. The full variable domain, with the rest looked up from reference TRBV19 and TRBJ1-3, is DGGITQSPKYLFRKEGQNVTLSCEQNLNHDAMYWYRQDPGQGLRLIYYSQIVNDFQKGDIAEGYSVSREKKESFPLTVTSAQKNPTAFYLCASNTGGFGNTIYFGEGSWLTVV.

The V call is TRBV12-3 or TRBV12-4, the J call TRBJ2-7; a weak D match, TRBD1 (6 bases). Between the trimmed V and J ends, which lost 7 bases and 5 bases, there was a span of 15 bases. The CDR3 runs 13 residues. The CDR3, as DNA: TGTGCCAGCACCGAAACAGGGATCCACGAGCAGTACTTC. It codes for CASTETGIHEQYF.